This T cell receptor (beta chain) emerged from a study of human T cells and chemical hapten exposure. Study summary: Patients having alopecia areata, totalis or universalis were mostly female.

V was clipped by 5 bases and J by 9 bases; unmatched bases: 9. Germline loops: CDR1 SEHNR, CDR2 FQNEAQ (reference sequence). The CDR3 loop spans 15 amino acids. TCRdb analysed the RACE reads with MiXCR anew, one entry per CDR3 protein. The data show roughly 38,000 distinct CDR3 sequences, 3% to 4% seen once. Ten or more counts support this clonotype. Its target is unknown. Whole-study results and caveats: Expanded TCRs clustered into significantly more large CDR3 similarity groups than controls, the analysis revealed.

Regarding time point: patch test 1, 2 weeks after DPC sensitization. Treatment: therapeutic diphenylcyclopropenone sensitization with weekly scalp DPC. Total RNA extraction was carried out from unfractionated whole blood. The source material was whole blood, sampled in connection with sensitization to the hapten diphenylcyclopropenone (DPC). This TCR derives from a man over 45 with alopecia areata. Some clones in this sample may be carry-over from other donors' samples. The rearrangement links TRBV7-9 to TRBJ2-5; 13 bases match TRBD2. DNA for the CDR3: TGTGCCAGCAGCGCGGGACTAGCGGGGCCGGGGGCCCAGTACTTC. It yields the protein CASSAGLAGPGAQYF.